The 32 T cell receptor beta chains below were found in one sample sequenced in a study of blood T cell repertoires in COVID-19. The protocol was immunoSEQ multiplex PCR, while the TCRdb copy is restricted to in-frame clones and leaves out a portion. Here the sample spans some 250,000 clones, around four fifths being singletons. The sequencing sample was made of peripheral blood. These receptors originate from a man younger than 40 who had recovered from COVID-19.

The rearrangement links TRBV10-3 to TRBJ2-1; 7 bases are shared with TRBD1. The CDR3 is 13 residues long. The V gene's germline CDR1 is ENHRY and CDR2 SYGVKD. V shed 8 bases and J 5 bases; nucleotides not matched to a gene: 6. CDR3 loop: CAIQGVSHNEQFF. The CDR3 DNA is TGTGCCATCCAGGGGGTCTCTCACAATGAGCAGTTCTTC.

This clone was picked up one time. The rearrangement uses TRBV27 and TRBJ2-3; D is perhaps TRBD2 (6 bases). In germline, CDR1 is MNHEY, CDR2 SMNVEV (reference sequence). V dropped 8 bases and J dropped 8 bases, with 20 bases sitting between them. The CDR3 totals 14 residues. CDR3 DNA: TGTGCCAGCGAGCAGGGTACCCTCGGGGGTACGCAGTATTTT. It translates to CASEQGTLGGTQYF.

This clone was picked up a small number of times. This chain uses TRBV2 with TRBJ1-6; tentatively, D is TRBD1 (5 bases). The CDR3 loop spans 15 amino acids. With 5 bases removed from V and 6 bases from J, the gap between germline ends came to 14 bases. Germline V CDR1 and CDR2: SNHLY, FYNNEI. In nucleotides, the CDR3 is TGTGCCAGCAGTAACCGGGGGGATAGTAATTCACCCCTCCACTTT. Its translation is CASSNRGDSNSPLHF.

The chain is built from TRBV7-2 and TRBJ1-3; D remains ambiguous. CDR1 and CDR2 (germline): SGHTA, FQGNSA. The length of the CDR3 is 15 residues. Trimming took off 2 bases at V and 6 bases at J, with 14 bases between the two ends. In DNA, the CDR3 is TGTGCCAGCAGCTTAACCCGGAGCCCCGAAAACACCATATATTTT. Its translation is CASSLTRSPENTIYF. Full variable domain (rest looked up from reference TRBV7-2 and TRBJ1-3): GAGVSQSPSNKVTEKGKDVELRCDPISGHTALYWYRQSLGQGLEFLIYFQGNSAPDKSGLPSDRFSAERTGGSVSTLTIQRTQQEDSAVYLCASSLTRSPENTIYFGEGSWLTVV.

This clone was recorded a few times. The chain links TRBV3-1 (or the pseudogene TRBV3-2) to TRBJ1-6; 8 positions agree with TRBD1. The CDR3 extends over 14 amino acids. Germline CDR1 LGHDT, CDR2 YNNKEL (reference sequence). V dropped 5 bases and J dropped 8; count of bases not matched to a gene: 5. The CDR3 nucleotides are TGTGCCAGCAGCGATGGACAGGGTGATTCACCCCTCCACTTT. It yields the protein CASSDGQGDSPLHF.

The rearrangement joins TRBV7-9 to TRBJ2-5; possibly TRBD2 for D (5 bases). CDR1 SEHNR and CDR2 FQNEAQ come from the germline V gene (reference sequence). The germline V and J ends were trimmed by 8 bases and 4 bases, with 17 bases remaining between them. This CDR3 spans 14 amino acids. CDR3 sequence: CASSTTGIRETQYF. DNA for the CDR3: TGTGCCAGCTCAACAACCGGGATCCGAGAGACCCAGTACTTC.

The chain has TRBV7-9 and TRBJ2-5; TRBD2 agrees at 9 bases. The CDR3 has 14 residues. Germline-derived CDR1 and CDR2 are SEHNR and FQNEAQ (reference sequence). V dropped 2 bases and J dropped 3; count of bases not matched to a gene: 1. CDR3 amino acids: CASSLRLAEETQYF. CDR3 bases: TGTGCCAGCAGCTTAAGACTAGCGGAAGAGACCCAGTACTTC.

The V and J genes are TRBV6-1 and TRBJ1-1, with 8 bases fitting TRBD1. Germline CDR1 and CDR2: MNHNS and SASEGT. CDR3 length equals 13 residues. The trim removed 5 bases at V and 3 bases at J, leaving 2 bases unmatched. CDR3: CASSTDRDTEAFF. In DNA form, the CDR3 reads TGTGCCAGCAGTACGGACAGGGACACTGAAGCTTTCTTT.

This chain links TRBV4-1 with TRBJ2-5; 8 nucleotides match TRBD2. CDR1 is MGHRA, CDR2 YSYEKL, per germline. There are 16 residues in the CDR3. V shed 1 base and J 2 bases; nucleotides not matched to a gene: 6. The CDR3 bases are TGCGCCAGCAGCCAAGTTGGAGCGGGGGAGCAAGAGACCCAGTACTTC. As protein: CASSQVGAGEQETQYF.

The genes are TRBV6-5 and TRBJ1-2; D is unclear. Trimming removed 5 bases from V and 8 bases from J, with 18 bases in between. The germline V gene encodes CDR1 MNHEY and CDR2 SVGAGI. The CDR3 has 14 residues. This chain's CDR3 is CASSPGSSMGGYTF. DNA for the CDR3: TGTGCCAGCAGTCCGGGGTCCTCAATGGGGGGCTACACCTTC.

This rearrangement joins TRBV19 to TRBJ2-7; 8 bases are shared with TRBD1. J lost 3 bases, V lost 11 bases, and 9 bases had no gene match. CDR1 and CDR2 from the germline V gene are LNHDA and SQIVND (reference sequence). The CDR3 sequence is 13 residues long. The CDR3 here is CASASGQDYEQYF. The CDR3 DNA follows: TGTGCCTCGGCTTCGGGACAGGACTACGAGCAGTACTTC.

The chain links TRBV5-1 to TRBJ2-4, with D possibly matching TRBD2 (7 bases). The ends were cut back, 0 bases at V and 6 bases at J, with 22 bases in the middle. Germline V gives CDR1 SGHRS, CDR2 YFSETQ. The CDR3 is 18 amino acids. The CDR3 reads CASSLGTGGIIVGNIQYF. The CDR3 nucleotides are TGCGCCAGCAGCTTGGGCACGGGGGGCATAATAGTTGGAAACATTCAGTACTTC.

V usage is TRBV10-2 and J usage is TRBJ2-3; 7 bases align to TRBD1. This CDR3 contains 14 residues. Looked up from germline, CDR1 is WSHSY and CDR2 is SAAADI. J was trimmed by 2 bases and V by 2 bases; bases with no gene match: 1. CDR3 bases: TGCGCCAGCAGTGAGAGGGGGCTCACAGATACGCAGTATTTT. This gives the protein CASSERGLTDTQYF.

This clone was observed once. Written as DNA, the CDR3 is TGTGCCAGCAGCCAAGACCGGAACTCGGGGAGAGATACGCAGTATTTT. Its translation is CASSQDRNSGRDTQYF. The rearrangement joins TRBV3-1 (or the pseudogene TRBV3-2) to TRBJ2-3, with a weak D call TRBD2 (5 bases). Germline V gene sequence: CDR1 LGHDT, CDR2 YNNKEL (reference sequence). The V end lost 0 bases, the J end lost 5 bases, and 15 bases lay between the germline ends. The CDR3 is 16 residues long.

The V and J genes are TRBV11-2 and TRBJ1-2, with TRBD1 identical over 7 bases. The CDR3 is made up of 13 amino acids. Germline assignment: CDR1 SGHAT and CDR2 FQNNGV. The V gene end was trimmed by 5 bases and the J gene end by 8 bases; junction bases not matched to a gene: 8. The CDR3 nucleotides are TGTGCCAGCAGCATAGCAGGGGGAGGCGGCTACACCTTC. Amino acids: CASSIAGGGGYTF.

This clone was detected only once. The rearrangement joins TRBV11-2 to TRBJ2-3; 10 bases fit TRBD2. This CDR3 comprises 16 residues. The junction had 9 bases not matched to a gene; V was cut back by 5 bases and J by 4 bases. Germline V CDR1 and CDR2: SGHAT, FQNNGV. The CDR3 loop is CASSPTSGATSDTQYF. CDR3 in DNA: TGTGCCAGCAGCCCAACTAGCGGGGCAACGTCAGATACGCAGTATTTT.

This clone occurred once. The chain links TRBV3-1 (or the pseudogene TRBV3-2) to TRBJ1-5; no firm D call. CDR1 is LGHDT, CDR2 YNNKEL, per germline (reference sequence). The CDR3 is made up of 12 amino acids. V was cut by 2 bases and J by 4 bases, with 3 bases left in between. The CDR3 region has the DNA TGTGCCAGCAGCCAACTAAATCAGCCCCAGCATTTT. Amino acids: CASSQLNQPQHF.

The rearrangement uses TRBV5-1 and TRBJ2-5; D perhaps matches TRBD1 (5 bases). In germline, CDR1 is SGHRS, CDR2 YFSETQ. This CDR3 spans 14 amino acids. The germline V and J ends were trimmed by 2 bases and 1 base, with 9 bases remaining between them. The CDR3 nucleotides read TGCGCCAGCAGCTTAAGTGACAGCCAAGAGACCCAGTACTTC. Residues: CASSLSDSQETQYF.

This clone was picked up one time. The J gene is TRBJ2-7, the V gene TRBV6-5; D is possibly TRBD1 (6 bases). The germline gives CDR1 MNHEY, CDR2 SVGAGI. The CDR3 covers 13 residues. V was cut by 6 bases and J by 6 bases, with 15 bases left in between. CDR3 protein: CASSLTGKSEQYF. In DNA, the CDR3 is TGTGCCAGCAGCCTCACAGGGAAGAGCGAGCAGTACTTC.

V usage is TRBV11-3 and J usage is TRBJ1-1; weak D call: TRBD1 (5 bases). Germline CDR1 SGHNT, CDR2 YENEEA. The CDR3 consists of 14 residues. Deletions cut 2 bases from V and 7 bases from J, with 14 bases between. The CDR3 DNA reads TGTGCCAGCAGCTTATCGGAGGGGCGAGGTGAAGCTTTCTTT. Translation gives CASSLSEGRGEAFF.

This clone was observed a single time. J is TRBJ1-5 and V is TRBV18, with D possibly being TRBD1 (5 bases). The germline gives CDR1 KGHSH, CDR2 LQKENI. The CDR3 contains 12 residues. V lost 3 bases and J lost 7, with 7 bases in between. CDR3 DNA sequence: TGTGCCAGCTCACCCGGGGGACAGCCCCAGCATTTT. It codes for CASSPGGQPQHF.

CDR3 bases: TGCGCCAGCAGTCAGAGCCGAACAGGGGAAGAGGCTGGAAACACCATATATTTT. This gives the protein CASSQSRTGEEAGNTIYF. The rearrangement links TRBV23-1 to TRBJ1-3; 7 nucleotides align to TRBD1. TRBV23-1 is an open reading frame, and its role is uncertain. The junction had 13 bases not matched to a gene; V was cut back by 3 bases and J by 2 bases. The CDR3 is 18 residues long.

This clone was counted only a few times. The rearrangement links TRBV19 to TRBJ2-7; the match to TRBD1 covers 8 bases. CDR1 and CDR2 from the germline V gene are LNHDA and SQIVND (reference sequence). The CDR3 extends over 14 amino acids. The trim removed 2 bases at V and 5 bases at J, leaving 5 bases unmatched. CDR3 sequence reads: CASSISGGTHEQYF. Written as DNA, the CDR3 is TGTGCCAGTAGTATATCAGGGGGCACTCACGAGCAGTACTTC.

The V and J genes are TRBV7-9 and TRBJ2-3, with 8 bases fitting TRBD2. The CDR3 length is 15 residues. V gave up 5 bases and J gave up 4 bases; unmatched junction bases: 8. Germline V gene data show CDR1 as SEHNR and CDR2 as FQNEAQ (reference sequence). This CDR3 is CASSREGGRADTQYF. CDR3 bases: TGTGCCAGCAGCCGGGAGGGTGGCAGGGCAGATACGCAGTATTTT.

The chain couples TRBV7-2 to TRBJ1-6; perhaps TRBD1 as D (6 bases). Germline V gene lookup returns CDR1 SGHTA and CDR2 FQGNSA. The V and J ends lost 5 bases and 7 bases respectively, with 15 bases between them. This CDR3 spans 15 amino acids. The CDR3 DNA follows: TGTGCCAGCAGCCCAGCCGGGACATTGAATTCACCCCTCCACTTT. Protein sequence: CASSPAGTLNSPLHF.

The gene calls are TRBV5-1 and TRBJ2-5, with a possible D match to TRBD1 (6 bases). The length of the CDR3 is 13 residues. The germline V gene encodes CDR1 SGHRS and CDR2 YFSETQ. V was trimmed by 6 bases and J by 2 bases, leaving 11 bases between them. The CDR3 protein is CASTQGEQETQYF. The CDR3 nucleotides are TGCGCCAGCACACAGGGCGAGCAAGAGACCCAGTACTTC.

In this sample, this clone turned up once. This chain links TRBV3-1 (or the pseudogene TRBV3-2) with TRBJ1-1; a weak D match, TRBD1 (5 bases). V dropped 5 bases and J dropped 9 bases, with 19 bases sitting between them. CDR3 length: 14 amino acids. In germline, CDR1 is LGHDT, CDR2 YNNKEL (reference sequence). The CDR3 region is CASSGEKTGTKAFF. The CDR3 DNA sequence: TGTGCCAGCAGCGGAGAAAAAACCGGGACTAAAGCTTTCTTT.

The chain has TRBV2 and TRBJ2-4, with D perhaps matching TRBD1 (6 bases). The length of the CDR3 is 17 residues. Germline V gene sequence: CDR1 SNHLY, CDR2 FYNNEI. V lost 6 bases, J lost 0 bases, and 18 bases lay in between. CDR3 sequence (DNA): TGTGCCAGCAGCGCCGCTAGACAGGCCCTAGCCAAAAACATTCAGTACTTC. Amino acids: CASSAARQALAKNIQYF.

This clone has only one observation. The chain employs TRBV3-1 (or the pseudogene TRBV3-2) and TRBJ2-2, with D unclear. Germline values: CDR1 LGHDT, CDR2 YNNKEL (reference sequence). V lost 1 base, J lost 6 bases, and 6 bases lay in between. The CDR3 has 13 residues. CDR3 bases: TGTGCCAGCAGCCAAGGGCAGGCCGGGGAGCTGTTTTTT. It encodes CASSQGQAGELFF.

This clone turned up a few times. This CDR3 reads CASSKPQSSYEQYV. CDR3 nucleotide sequence: TGTGCCAGCAGCAAACCACAGAGCTCCTACGAGCAGTACGTC. The chain employs TRBV21-1 and TRBJ2-7; the DNA was not compared with TRBD1, the D call given in the table. TRBV21-1 is a pseudogene. CDR3 length equals 14 residues.

The chain's CDR3 is CASSPLPWRRQETQYF. DNA of the CDR3: TGTGCCAGCAGCCCACTCCCTTGGAGACGCCAAGAGACCCAGTACTTC. The rearrangement links TRBV28 to TRBJ2-5; D unresolved. The CDR3 is 16 residues long. V was cut by 6 bases and J by 1 base, with 18 bases left in between. Germline CDR1 MDHEN, CDR2 SYDVKM. The variable domain in full, completed from reference TRBV28 and TRBJ2-5, reads DVKVTQSSRYLVKRTGEKVFLECVQDMDHENMFWYRQDPGLGLRLIYFSYDVKMKEKGDIPEGYSVSREKKERFSLILESASTNQTSMYLCASSPLPWRRQETQYFGPGTRLLVL.

This clone occurred many times. The chain uses TRBV5-6 and TRBJ1-2; 9 bases map to TRBD1. V was clipped by 5 bases and J by 8 bases; unmatched bases: 10. The CDR3 is 14 amino acids. Per germline, CDR1 SGHDT and CDR2 YYEEEE. DNA of the CDR3: TGTGCCAGCAGGACAAGGGACAGGGTTTACGGCTACACCTTC. This gives the protein CASRTRDRVYGYTF. Together with reference TRBV5-6 and TRBJ1-2, the CDR3 gives the full variable domain: DAGVTQSPTHLIKTRGQQVTLRCSPKSGHDTVSWYQQALGQGPQFIFQYYEEEERQRGNFPDRFSGHQFPNYSSELNVNALLLGDSALYLCASRTRDRVYGYTFGSGTRLTVV.